The 20 T cell receptor beta chains presented below share a single source sample, sequenced in a study of beta chain features in type 1 diabetes (dated by TCRdb to 2017 to 2018). The library was obtained by the immunoSEQ multiplex PCR assay. All of the isolated RNA was reverse transcribed with the High Capacity cDNA Reverse Transcription Kit, so expressed TCRB transcripts were sequenced. What TCRdb holds here is the immuneACCESS table cut down to in-frame rearrangements. Part of the clones is not present; checked against another copy, under half of the missing clones reflect an unresolved V gene, and the others are unexplained. A total of about 230,000 clones appear in this sample, 9.6% of them only once. The ten largest clones represent under 0.035% of the sample. The material sequenced was naive CD4+ T cells from blood. Interpreted using the paper, the cell subset or site label stands for: true naive CD4+ T cells. The receptor source for this set is a young woman in good health.

This clone was detected a few times. The V call is TRBV7-8, the J call TRBJ1-1, with D unclear. Germline-derived CDR1 and CDR2 are SGHVS and FQNEAQ. The CDR3 consists of 16 residues. V gave up 4 bases and J gave up 0 bases, with 15 bases separating them. The CDR3 region is CASSSPFGLLNTEAFF. The CDR3 DNA is TGTGCCAGCAGCTCCCCCTTTGGGCTACTGAACACTGAAGCTTTCTTT.

This clone was recorded a few times. The rearrangement uses TRBV11-2 and TRBJ2-2, with no clear D. V shed 5 bases and J shed 6 bases, with 7 bases lying between them. The length of the CDR3 is 12 residues. Germline values: CDR1 SGHAT, CDR2 FQNNGV. Written as DNA, the CDR3 is TGTGCCAGCAGCCCTTTTCCCGGGGAGCTGTTTTTT. It codes for CASSPFPGELFF.

There are a few counts of this clone. CDR3 amino acids: CASEGLAGVNEQFF. The CDR3 coding sequence is TGTGCCAGCGAGGGACTAGCGGGGGTGAATGAGCAGTTCTTC. The J gene is TRBJ2-1, the V gene TRBV18, with TRBD2 identical over 14 bases. The V gene end was trimmed by 8 bases and the J gene end by 7 bases; junction bases not matched to a gene: 4. Germline CDR1 KGHSH, CDR2 LQKENI. The CDR3 is made up of 14 amino acids.

The CDR3 sequence is CASSPGLAEHYEQYF. The CDR3 DNA sequence: TGCGCCAGCAGCCCTGGACTAGCGGAACACTACGAGCAGTACTTC. This chain uses TRBV5-1 with TRBJ2-7; the match to TRBD2 covers 10 bases. CDR1 and CDR2 (germline): SGHRS, YFSETQ. J gave up 3 bases and V 4 bases, and 7 bases lay outside the gene matches. CDR3 length: 15 residues. Complete variable domain (other parts from reference TRBV5-1 and TRBJ2-7): KAGVTQTPRYLIKTRGQQVTLSCSPISGHRSVSWYQQTPGQGLQFLFEYFSETQRNKGNFPGRFSGRQFSNSRSEMNVSTLELGDSALYLCASSPGLAEHYEQYFGPGTRLTVT.

This clone has just a few counts. This chain connects TRBV7-2 to TRBJ1-5; D perhaps matches TRBD1 (5 bases). The V and J ends lost 4 bases and 5 bases respectively, with 18 bases between them. The germline CDR1 and CDR2 sequences are SGHTA and FQGNSA. The CDR3 consists of 16 residues. The CDR3 DNA reads TGTGCCAGCAGCTCATCTCTCGGGGGTATCTATCAGCCCCAGCATTTT. It translates to CASSSSLGGIYQPQHF.

The rearrangement uses TRBV10-1 and TRBJ2-5, with a tentative D call TRBD1 (6 bases). Germline CDR1 WNHNN, CDR2 SYGVQD (reference sequence). The CDR3 is made up of 15 amino acids. The germline V and J ends were trimmed by 3 bases and 2 bases, with 13 bases remaining between them. The CDR3 here is CASSDPGQLQETQYF. In DNA, the CDR3 is TGCGCCAGCAGTGATCCAGGACAGTTACAAGAGACCCAGTACTTC.

The rearrangement links TRBV19 to TRBJ2-5; possible D gene TRBD2, 5 bases. Germline CDR1 is LNHDA and CDR2 is SQIVND (reference sequence). The CDR3 extends over 14 amino acids. Trimming pared 5 bases from V and 2 bases from J, leaving 12 bases between. CDR3 sequence: CASSPGTPQETQYF. The CDR3 DNA sequence: TGTGCCAGTAGTCCGGGAACTCCGCAAGAGACCCAGTACTTC.

The rearrangement links TRBV27 to TRBJ1-5; D is uncertain. This CDR3 is 15 amino acids long. Germline assignment: CDR1 MNHEY and CDR2 SMNVEV (reference sequence). V shed 8 bases and J shed 2 bases, with 16 bases lying between them. CDR3 in DNA: TGTGCCAGCGGTATTACCGGGATCGGCAATCAGCCCCAGCATTTT. Translation: CASGITGIGNQPQHF.

This clone was observed a handful of times. This chain joins TRBV18 and TRBJ2-2, with 11 nucleotides matching TRBD2. Germline CDR1 is KGHSH and CDR2 is LQKENI. The CDR3 totals 19 residues. Trimming cost V 5 bases and J 0 bases; bases outside gene matches: 11. Written as DNA, the CDR3 is TGTGCCAGCTCAATAACCGGGACTAGCGGCACCGCGAACACCGGGGAGCTGTTTTTT. Amino acids: CASSITGTSGTANTGELFF.

J is TRBJ2-3 and V is TRBV7-6, with TRBD2 matching 10 bases. The V gene's germline CDR1 is SGHVS and CDR2 FNYEAQ. Unmatched junction bases numbered 5, after V lost 2 bases and J lost 3 bases. The CDR3 covers 16 residues. This chain's CDR3 is CASSLLAGEGTDTQYF. As DNA, the CDR3 is TGTGCCAGCAGCTTACTAGCGGGAGAGGGAACAGATACGCAGTATTTT.

The sample holds a few counts of this clone. V is TRBV27 and J is TRBJ2-7; TRBD2 aligns across 14 bases. The CDR3 totals 15 residues. Germline V gives CDR1 MNHEY, CDR2 SMNVEV (reference sequence). Germline trimming cut 5 bases from V and 2 bases from J; bases unmatched to any gene: 2. The CDR3 region is CASSRTSGRTYEQYF. The DNA of the CDR3 is TGTGCCAGCAGTCGGACTAGCGGGAGGACCTACGAGCAGTACTTC.

This clone was detected once. The genes are TRBV6-6 and TRBJ1-4, with 7 bases fitting TRBD1. V lost 6 bases, J lost 9 bases, and 16 bases stayed unmatched. Germline values: CDR1 MNHNY, CDR2 SVGAGI (reference sequence). The CDR3 is made up of 16 amino acids. The CDR3 is CASSHGTGQHTQKLFF. Here the CDR3 DNA reads TGTGCCAGCAGCCATGGGACGGGACAGCACACGCAAAAACTGTTTTTT.

This clone has only a few counts. The V and J genes are TRBV29-1 and TRBJ1-2; D perhaps matches TRBD1 (5 bases). V gave up 6 bases and J gave up 10 bases, with 9 bases separating them. Germline CDR1 reads SQVTM; CDR2 reads ANQGSEA. This CDR3 spans 9 amino acids. The CDR3 bases are TGCAGCGTCGACAGAGACTACACCTTC. This sequence encodes CSVDRDYTF.

This chain connects TRBV2 to TRBJ1-5, with 8 bases that match TRBD1. Trimming took 4 bases from V and 5 from J; bases not matched to a gene: 7. The CDR3 sequence is 15 residues long. Germline V gene lookup returns CDR1 SNHLY and CDR2 FYNNEI. The CDR3 here is CASSGGTGRDQPQHF. The CDR3 region has the DNA TGTGCCAGCAGTGGAGGGACAGGTCGAGATCAGCCCCAGCATTTT.

The chain couples TRBV5-8 to TRBJ2-3, with 10 bases lining up with TRBD1. Looked up from germline, CDR1 is SGHTS and CDR2 is YDEGEE. Germline trimming cut 3 bases from V and 4 bases from J; bases unmatched to any gene: 5. This CDR3 region has 15 residues. CDR3 residues: CASSSGTGASDTQYF. CDR3 in DNA: TGTGCCAGCAGCTCCGGGACAGGGGCGTCAGATACGCAGTATTTT.

The chain employs TRBV29-1 and TRBJ1-2; D might be TRBD1 (6 bases). The CDR3 sequence is 14 residues long. Germline CDR1 reads SQVTM; CDR2 reads ANQGSEA. V was clipped by 8 bases and J by 1 base, with 17 bases between them. CDR3 amino acids: CSFLGDTVNYGYTF. As DNA, the CDR3 is TGCAGCTTCTTGGGGGACACTGTTAACTATGGCTACACCTTC. Based on the CDR3 plus reference TRBV29-1 and TRBJ1-2, the full variable domain is SAVISQKPSRDICQRGTSLTIQCQVDSQVTMMFWYRQQPGQSLTLIATANQGSEATYESGFVIDKFPISRPNLTFSTLTVSNMSPEDSSIYLCSFLGDTVNYGYTFGSGTRLTVV.

This clone was found a few times. DNA for the CDR3: TGTGCCTGGAGATCGGACAGGGATCAGCCCCAGCATTTT. This gives the protein CAWRSDRDQPQHF. This chain uses TRBV30 with TRBJ1-5; 8 bases map to TRBD1. From germline, CDR1 is GTSNPN and CDR2 SVGIG (reference sequence). The CDR3 totals 13 residues. V dropped 3 bases and J dropped 5; count of bases not matched to a gene: 3.

The table lists this clone with a few counts. The chain has TRBV7-9 and TRBJ1-1, with D uncertain. Per the germline V gene, CDR1 is SEHNR and CDR2 is FQNEAQ (reference sequence). CDR3 length: 15 amino acids. With 1 base removed from V and 1 base from J, the gap between germline ends came to 10 bases. The DNA of the CDR3 is TGTGCCAGCAGCTTAGTCCGGTCGGGGAACACTGAAGCTTTCTTT. It translates to CASSLVRSGNTEAFF.

A few counts support this clone. The CDR3 loop is CASSRQPGTEAFF. The CDR3 DNA follows: TGTGCCAGTAGTCGGCAACCGGGGACTGAAGCTTTCTTT. V and J are TRBV19 and TRBJ1-1; D unclear. V was shortened by 5 bases and J by 5 bases, with 12 bases between the two germline ends. The CDR3 totals 13 residues. Germline CDR1 and CDR2: LNHDA and SQIVND (reference sequence).

This clone has more than one count but fewer than ten. V is TRBV5-1 and J is TRBJ2-2, with 10 nucleotides matching TRBD1. The germline V gene has CDR1 SGHRS and CDR2 YFSETQ. V shed 4 bases, J shed 0 bases, and the junction held 9 bases outside the gene matches. The CDR3 sequence is 18 residues long. This chain's CDR3 is CASSLRTGGFANTGELFF. DNA of the CDR3: TGCGCCAGCAGCCTTCGGACAGGGGGTTTCGCGAACACCGGGGAGCTGTTTTTT.